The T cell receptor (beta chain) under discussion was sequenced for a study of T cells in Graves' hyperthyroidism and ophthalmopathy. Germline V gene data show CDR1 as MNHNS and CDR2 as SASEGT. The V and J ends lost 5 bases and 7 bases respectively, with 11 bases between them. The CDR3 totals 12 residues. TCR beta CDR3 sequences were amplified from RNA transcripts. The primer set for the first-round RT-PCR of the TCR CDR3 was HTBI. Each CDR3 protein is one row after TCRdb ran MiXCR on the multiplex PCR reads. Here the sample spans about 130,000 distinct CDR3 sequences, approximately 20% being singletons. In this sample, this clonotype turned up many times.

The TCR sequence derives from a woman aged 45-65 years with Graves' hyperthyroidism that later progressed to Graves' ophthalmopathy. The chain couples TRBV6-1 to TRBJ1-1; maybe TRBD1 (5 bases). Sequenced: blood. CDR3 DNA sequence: TGTGCCAGCAGTTATCAAACAGGTGAAGCTTTCTTT. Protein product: CASSYQTGEAFF.